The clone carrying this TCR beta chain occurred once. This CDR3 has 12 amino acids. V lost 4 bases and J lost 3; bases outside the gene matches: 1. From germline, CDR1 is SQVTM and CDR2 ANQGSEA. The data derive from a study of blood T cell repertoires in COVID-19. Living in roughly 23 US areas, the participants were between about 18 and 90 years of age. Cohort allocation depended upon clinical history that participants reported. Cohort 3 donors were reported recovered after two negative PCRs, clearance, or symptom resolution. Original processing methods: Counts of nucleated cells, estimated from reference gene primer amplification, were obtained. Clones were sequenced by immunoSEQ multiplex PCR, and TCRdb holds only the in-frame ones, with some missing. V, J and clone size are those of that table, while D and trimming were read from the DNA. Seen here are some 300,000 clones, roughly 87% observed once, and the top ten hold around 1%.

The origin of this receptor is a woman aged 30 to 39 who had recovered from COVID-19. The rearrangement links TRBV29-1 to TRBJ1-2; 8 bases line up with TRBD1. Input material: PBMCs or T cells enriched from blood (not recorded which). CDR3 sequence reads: CSVATGDYGYTF. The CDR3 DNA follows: TGCAGCGTTGCGACAGGGGACTATGGCTACACCTTC.